Here is one T cell receptor beta chain with its context. The antigen is unknown. Method: immunoSEQ multiplex PCR; TCRdb's copy keeps in-frame clones and lacks some. The sample yields 40,000 to 50,000 clones, around 80% seen once. Germline CDR1 and CDR2: MNHEY and SVGAGI. The CDR3 loop spans 13 amino acids. V lost 8 bases and J 9 bases, leaving 14 bases between the germline ends. This sample stems from a study of T cell responses to AZD1222 COVID-19 vaccine. Study outcomes and limitations: Within unmutated variant regions lay the reported targets of nearly half of spike-specific TCRs. Of the AZD1222 recipients, only five to seven were seropositive at baseline. Donors were chiefly white British, with a greater number of females, and clonal diversity was perhaps underestimated.

The chain couples TRBV6-5 to TRBJ1-6; D perhaps matches TRBD1 (6 bases). The sequencing used peripheral blood, collected 28 days after the second AZD1222 dose. The TCR comes from an adult who received the AZD1222 COVID-19 vaccine. The CDR3 sequence is CASHFQGSSPLHF. Here the CDR3 DNA reads TGTGCCAGCCATTTCCAGGGGAGTTCACCCCTCCACTTT.